The 10 T cell receptor beta chains below were found in one sample sequenced in a study of blood T cell repertoires in COVID-19. This table comes from immunoSEQ multiplex PCR, and its TCRdb copy is limited to in-frame clones, with some not included. The sample contains approximately 180,000 clones, approximately 87% of which appear only once. Sequencing input: peripheral blood. The source is a man aged 35 to 55 with active or convalescent COVID-19.

This clone was seen a few times. Other DNA sequences in the sample encode the same CDR3. The gene calls are TRBV2 and TRBJ2-5, with 7 bases identical to TRBD1. The junction had 5 bases not matched to a gene; V was cut back by 6 bases and J by 1 base. The germline V gene encodes CDR1 SNHLY and CDR2 FYNNEI. This CDR3 region has 14 residues. CDR3 sequence: CASSVDRAQETQYF. CDR3 nucleotide sequence: TGTGCCAGCAGCGTAGACAGGGCCCAAGAGACCCAGTACTTC. The whole variable domain, filled in from reference TRBV2 and TRBJ2-5, reads EPEVTQTPSHQVTQMGQEVILRCVPISNHLYFYWYRQILGQKVEFLVSFYNNEISEKSEIFDDQFSVERPDGSNFTLKIRSTKLEDSAMYFCASSVDRAQETQYFGPGTRLLVL.

The chain couples TRBV27 to TRBJ2-1; 10 bases map to TRBD2. The CDR3 has 18 amino acids. The germline CDR1 and CDR2 sequences are MNHEY and SMNVEV (reference sequence). Trimming took 2 bases from V and 0 from J; bases not matched to a gene: 7. The CDR3 spells CASSLVLAGGTSYNEQFF. CDR3 coding DNA: TGTGCCAGCAGTTTAGTATTAGCGGGGGGAACCTCCTACAATGAGCAGTTCTTC.

This clone was observed a single time. Other nucleotide sequences in the sample specify the same CDR3. The chain couples TRBV9 to TRBJ1-3; D is ambiguous. Looked up from germline, CDR1 is SGDLS and CDR2 is YYNGEE. Trimming removed 0 bases from V and 0 bases from J, with 7 bases in between. The CDR3 covers 15 residues. Here the CDR3 reads CASSVGGGSGNTIYF. As DNA, the CDR3 is TGTGCCAGCAGCGTAGGCGGCGGCTCTGGAAACACCATATATTTT.

V usage is TRBV30 and J usage is TRBJ1-2; 10 nucleotides match TRBD1. Germline V gene data show CDR1 as GTSNPN and CDR2 as SVGIG (reference sequence). The ends lost 1 base at V and 3 bases at J; junction bases unmatched: 8. This CDR3 has 16 residues. CDR3 coding DNA: TGTGCCTGGAGTGAGGGGGGAGGGACAGGGGACTATGGCTACACCTTC. Its translation: CAWSEGGGTGDYGYTF.

The V gene is TRBV12-1, the J gene TRBJ1-5. TRBV12-1 is labeled a pseudogene. There are 16 residues in the CDR3. CDR3 residues: CASSPAPEGSNQPQHF. CDR3 nucleotides: TGTGCCAGCAGCCCAGCCCCAGAGGGTAGCAATCAGCCCCAGCATTTT.

The V gene is TRBV29-1, the J gene TRBJ2-2; 10 bases are a match to TRBD2. Germline lookup yields CDR1 SQVTM and CDR2 ANQGSEA. The CDR3 consists of 13 residues. The trim removed 4 bases at V and 4 bases at J, leaving 0 bases unmatched. In DNA, the CDR3 is TGCAGCGTTGTAGCGGGAGGCACCGGGGAGCTGTTTTTT. Its protein product is CSVVAGGTGELFF.

The chain recombines TRBV7-2 with TRBJ2-3; 8 bases are shared with TRBD1. Germline loops: CDR1 SGHTA, CDR2 FQGNSA. The CDR3 covers 13 residues. The ends lost 7 bases at V and 8 bases at J; junction bases unmatched: 8. The CDR3 DNA follows: TGTGCCAGCACCGACAGGGGAGCAGGTACGCAGTATTTT. Encoded protein: CASTDRGAGTQYF.

This clone has only one observation. The rearrangement uses TRBV28 and TRBJ1-2; 9 bases agree with TRBD1. Germline V gene sequence: CDR1 MDHEN, CDR2 SYDVKM. With V trimmed by 3 bases and J by 7 bases, 6 bases remained unmatched. There are 14 residues in the CDR3. The CDR3 spells CASSLVTGGSGYTF. The CDR3 bases are TGTGCCAGCAGTTTGGTGACAGGGGGAAGTGGCTACACCTTC.

The chain carries TRBV3-1 (or the pseudogene TRBV3-2) and TRBJ2-2, with TRBD2 identical over 7 bases. Trimming at V came to 3 bases and at J to 1 base, leaving 5 bases not matched to a gene. The germline CDR1 and CDR2 sequences are LGHDT and YNNKEL (reference sequence). CDR3 length equals 16 residues. The CDR3 DNA is TGTGCCAGCAGCCAGGCGGGACTACTGAACACCGGGGAGCTGTTTTTT. This codes for CASSQAGLLNTGELFF.

The gene calls are TRBV5-5 and TRBJ1-6; 7 bases align to TRBD1. Losses at the gene ends were 3 bases for V and 7 bases for J; bases not matched to a gene: 10. CDR1 is SGHKS and CDR2 is YYEKEE in the germline V gene (reference sequence). This CDR3 is built from 16 residues. CDR3: CASSWDDRVPNSPLHF. The CDR3 region has the DNA TGTGCCAGCAGCTGGGATGACAGGGTACCAAATTCACCCCTCCACTTT.